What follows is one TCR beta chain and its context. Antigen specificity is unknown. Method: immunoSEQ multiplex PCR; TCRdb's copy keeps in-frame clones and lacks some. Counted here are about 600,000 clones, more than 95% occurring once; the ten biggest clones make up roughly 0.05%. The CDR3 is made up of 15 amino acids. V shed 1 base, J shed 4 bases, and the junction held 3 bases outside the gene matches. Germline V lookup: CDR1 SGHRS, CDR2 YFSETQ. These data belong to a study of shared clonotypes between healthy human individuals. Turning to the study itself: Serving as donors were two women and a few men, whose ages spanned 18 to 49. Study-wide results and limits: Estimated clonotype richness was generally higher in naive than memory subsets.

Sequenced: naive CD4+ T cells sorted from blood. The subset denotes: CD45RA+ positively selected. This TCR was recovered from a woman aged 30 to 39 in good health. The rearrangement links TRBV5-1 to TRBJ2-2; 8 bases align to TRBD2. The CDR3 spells CASSLSGSGTGELFF. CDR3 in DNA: TGCGCCAGCAGCTTGAGCGGGAGCGGCACCGGGGAGCTGTTTTTT.